The 20 T cell receptor beta chains reported below all come from one sample, sequenced in a study of blood T cell repertoires in COVID-19 (dated by TCRdb to 2018 to 2021). Libraries were built with the immunoSEQ multiplex PCR assay. TCRdb carries this immuneACCESS record with in-frame sequences only. Its versions omit some clonotypes, under half of them owing to an unresolved V gene in the studies checked, with the rest unexplained. This sample has around 200,000 clones in its table, and 70% to 90% of those were observed once. About 12% of the sample goes to the ten largest clones. Sample: peripheral blood. The receptors stem from a woman between 18 and 29 years old who had recovered from COVID-19.

This sequence joins TRBV6-2 or TRBV6-3 and TRBJ2-3, with D unresolved. V was clipped by 4 bases and J by 2 bases, with 4 bases between them. Germline values: CDR1 MNHEY, CDR2 SVGEGT. This CDR3 comprises 12 residues. CDR3 amino acids: CASSSYTDTQYF. Here the CDR3 DNA reads TGTGCCAGCAGTTCCTACACAGATACGCAGTATTTT.

This rearrangement joins TRBV29-1 to TRBJ2-3, with D maybe TRBD2 (5 bases). This CDR3 contains 13 residues. The V and J ends lost 4 bases and 5 bases respectively, with 13 bases between them. Looked up from germline, CDR1 is SQVTM and CDR2 is ANQGSEA. CDR3 sequence (DNA): TGCAGCGTTGGGAGAGGGCCTGGAGATACGCAGTATTTT. Protein product: CSVGRGPGDTQYF.

This clone was seen once. The chain is built from TRBV27 and TRBJ2-7; D is unresolved. The CDR3 contains 14 residues. Germline V CDR1 and CDR2: MNHEY, SMNVEV (reference sequence). V lost 6 bases, J lost 1 base, and 13 bases lay in between. CDR3 nucleotides: TGTGCCAGCAGGTTCTCCCTTCTTTCCTACGAGCAGTACTTC. Its translation is CASRFSLLSYEQYF.

The chain is built from TRBV12-3 or TRBV12-4 and TRBJ1-1, with no clear D. The CDR3 has 13 residues. V gave up 2 bases and J gave up 7 bases, with 11 bases separating them. The CDR3 DNA is TGTGCCAGCAGTTTAAGTCCCCAGTTTGAAGCTTTCTTT. Translated: CASSLSPQFEAFF.

This sequence joins TRBV6-2 or TRBV6-3 and TRBJ2-2; 10 nucleotides line up with TRBD2. CDR1 is MNHEY, CDR2 SVGEGT, per germline. The CDR3 sequence is 15 residues long. Unmatched junction bases numbered 1, after V lost 4 bases and J lost 2 bases. The CDR3 coding sequence is TGTGCCAGCAGTTCACTAGCGGGAAACACCGGGGAGCTGTTTTTT. The encoded protein is CASSSLAGNTGELFF.

The V and J genes are TRBV6-6 and TRBJ2-2; 8 bases fit TRBD2. The CDR3 is 16 amino acids. Germline assignment: CDR1 MNHNY and CDR2 SVGAGI (reference sequence). With 6 bases clipped from V and 2 bases from J, the junction kept 8 bases outside the gene matches. The CDR3, as DNA: TGTGCCAGCAGCTCCGGGGGGGGGTCAAACACCGGGGAGCTGTTTTTT. This sequence encodes CASSSGGGSNTGELFF.

In this sample, this clone turned up many times. The rearrangement links TRBV7-9 to TRBJ1-5; perhaps TRBD1 as D (6 bases). CDR1 and CDR2 from the germline V gene are SEHNR and FQNEAQ (reference sequence). The CDR3 consists of 16 residues. The V end lost 1 base, the J end lost 3 bases, and 13 bases lay between the germline ends. The CDR3 reads CASSLGLGQYNQPQHF. CDR3 sequence (DNA): TGTGCCAGCAGCTTAGGGCTCGGACAGTACAATCAGCCCCAGCATTTT.

The genes are TRBV29-1 and TRBJ2-3; 9 positions match TRBD1. Germline values: CDR1 SQVTM, CDR2 ANQGSEA. This CDR3 region has 14 residues. The V segment lost 6 bases and the J segment 4 bases; nucleotides outside the gene matches: 8. The CDR3 DNA reads TGCAGCGTCCAAAAGGACAGGGGCGCAGATACGCAGTATTTT. Residues: CSVQKDRGADTQYF.

The chain uses TRBV2 and TRBJ2-1, with 9 bases aligning to TRBD1. Unmatched junction bases numbered 8, after V lost 4 bases and J lost 7 bases. This CDR3 region has 15 residues. Germline V gene data show CDR1 as SNHLY and CDR2 as FYNNEI. Written as DNA, the CDR3 is TGTGCCAGCAGTGCCCTTGGGACAGGGTATAATGAGCAGTTCTTC. Translating gives CASSALGTGYNEQFF.

V is TRBV19 and J is TRBJ2-7; a weak D match, TRBD2 (5 bases). Germline CDR1 and CDR2: LNHDA and SQIVND (reference sequence). The CDR3 covers 14 residues. Trimming pared 5 bases from V and 3 bases from J, leaving 14 bases between. This CDR3 reads CASSLGIDFYEQYF. DNA for the CDR3: TGTGCCAGTAGTCTCGGGATCGACTTCTACGAGCAGTACTTC.

The V and J genes are TRBV15 and TRBJ1-1; 7 bases align to TRBD1. The V segment lost 1 base and the J segment 4 bases; nucleotides outside the gene matches: 6. Germline V gene sequence: CDR1 LNHNV, CDR2 YYDKDF (reference sequence). This CDR3 has 15 residues. The CDR3 here is CATSRGAGGITEAFF. DNA of the CDR3: TGTGCCACCAGCAGAGGCGCAGGGGGGATCACTGAAGCTTTCTTT.

The V call is TRBV30, the J call TRBJ1-2; 7 bases line up with TRBD1. Trimming cost V 1 base and J 7 bases; bases outside gene matches: 12. The CDR3 is 15 amino acids. The V gene's germline CDR1 is GTSNPN and CDR2 SVGIG (reference sequence). The CDR3 nucleotides read TGTGCCTGGAGTGCATTCCCCGACAGGGCGGGTGGCTACACCTTC. Protein product: CAWSAFPDRAGGYTF.

This CDR3 is CASSPPGLAGKADTQYF. CDR3 DNA: TGCGCCAGCAGCCCGCCGGGACTAGCGGGCAAGGCAGATACGCAGTATTTT. This chain uses TRBV4-1 with TRBJ2-3; TRBD2 matches 12 bases. The germline V gene has CDR1 MGHRA and CDR2 YSYEKL. This CDR3 has 17 amino acids. J lost 4 bases, V lost 4 bases, and 9 bases had no gene match.

The rearrangement links TRBV5-8 to TRBJ2-7; D possibly corresponds to TRBD1 (6 bases). Germline CDR1 and CDR2: SGHTS and YDEGEE. With 0 bases removed from V and 0 bases from J, the gap between germline ends came to 10 bases. This CDR3 is 15 amino acids long. The CDR3 is CASSLEQGLSYEQYF. The DNA of the CDR3 is TGTGCCAGCAGCTTGGAACAGGGTCTCTCCTACGAGCAGTACTTC.

The chain joins TRBV6-1 to TRBJ1-6; D may be TRBD1 (5 bases). Germline-derived CDR1 and CDR2 are MNHNS and SASEGT. V lost 2 bases and J 7 bases, leaving 9 bases between the germline ends. This CDR3 region has 14 residues. This chain's CDR3 is CASSELGGNSPLHF. In DNA form, the CDR3 reads TGTGCCAGCAGTGAATTGGGGGGGAATTCACCCCTCCACTTT.

V and J are TRBV19 and TRBJ2-7, with TRBD1 matching 9 bases. The CDR3 consists of 15 residues. Unmatched junction bases numbered 13, after V lost 8 bases and J lost 5 bases. The germline CDR1 and CDR2 sequences are LNHDA and SQIVND (reference sequence). The CDR3 coding sequence is TGTGCCAGTCAGCCCACCGGGACAGGGTACCACGAGCAGTACTTC. Translating gives CASQPTGTGYHEQYF.

The CDR3 DNA sequence: TGTGCCAGCAGCCAAGGGAGACAGGACTATGGCTACACCTTC. Amino acids: CASSQGRQDYGYTF. The genes are TRBV14 and TRBJ1-2, with D possibly matching TRBD1 (6 bases). Germline V CDR1 and CDR2: SGHDN, FVKESK. The V end was cut by 1 base, the J end by 3 bases, with 9 bases between. CDR3 size: 14 residues.

The gene calls are TRBV27 and TRBJ2-3, with 7 bases aligning to TRBD2. CDR3 length: 17 residues. Germline V gene lookup returns CDR1 MNHEY and CDR2 SMNVEV (reference sequence). The V and J ends lost 6 bases and 2 bases, in that order; junction bases with no gene match: 14. The CDR3 region is CASRPPWWEGDTDTQYF. The CDR3 DNA follows: TGTGCCAGCAGACCTCCTTGGTGGGAGGGTGACACAGATACGCAGTATTTT.

This sequence joins TRBV19 and TRBJ1-5; D ambiguous. Trimming took 0 bases from V and 6 from J, leaving 9 bases between them. The CDR3 has 14 residues. Germline V gene sequence: CDR1 LNHDA, CDR2 SQIVND (reference sequence). CDR3 nucleotide sequence: TGTGCCAGTAGTATAGAGAGACTCACTCAGCCCCAGCATTTT. This codes for CASSIERLTQPQHF.

The rearrangement joins TRBV3-1 (or the pseudogene TRBV3-2) to TRBJ2-7; the D is unclear. Trimming took off 4 bases at V and 0 bases at J, with 10 bases between the two ends. In germline, CDR1 is LGHDT, CDR2 YNNKEL (reference sequence). The CDR3 extends over 14 amino acids. CDR3 region: CASSRRGSSYEQYF. The CDR3 DNA reads as TGTGCCAGCAGCCGGCGCGGCAGCTCCTACGAGCAGTACTTC.